The TCR beta chain described here comes from a study of cytomegalovirus exposure and HLA in healthy donors. This clone was found a few times. CDR1 is SGHRS and CDR2 is YFSETQ in the germline V gene. V was shortened by 1 base and J by 5 bases, with 13 bases between the two germline ends. The CDR3 loop spans 15 amino acids. PCR used 60 Vbeta primers and 13 Jbeta primers. The repertoire was sequenced with immunoSEQ multiplex PCR; TCRdb's copy has only in-frame clones and lacks some. This table holds 140,000 or so clones, around three quarters found once. The receptor's source is a man between 35 and 55 years old in good health and CMV-seronegative. Sequenced: PBMCs. V usage is TRBV5-1 and J usage is TRBJ1-3; D may be TRBD1 (5 bases). The CDR3 sequence: CASSLWGGLRNTIYF. In nucleotides, the CDR3 is TGCGCCAGCAGCTTGTGGGGGGGGTTGAGAAACACCATATATTTT.